This is a list of T cell receptor beta chains from one sample in a study of radiation and T cells in renal cell carcinoma. Profiling relied on immunoSEQ multiplex PCR, and the TCRdb table lists in-frame clones only, not all of them. The data hold about 64,000 clones, with about 80% observed a single time. Source: blood, taken from a patient whose treatment included radiotherapy and nephrectomy. These receptors were collected from a man between 60 and 75 years old with renal cell carcinoma. The CDR3 runs from the conserved cysteine through the conserved F or W. Each record gives: clone size, D gene, V gene, J gene, CDR3 DNA, CDR3 protein. A D gene is named only where the DNA matches it firmly. Size values are once, few and many counts, or a class for expanded clones, and some rows have none.

clone size: .; D gene: TRBD2; V gene: TRBV5-1; J gene: TRBJ2-5; CDR3 DNA: TGCGCCAGCAGCTACCGGACTAGCGGACAAGAGACCCAGTACTTC; CDR3 protein: CASSYRTSGQETQYF
clone size: once; D gene: .; V gene: TRBV11-3; J gene: TRBJ2-1; CDR3 DNA: TGTGCCAGCAGCTTTTCTAGCTTGGATGAGCAGTTCTTC; CDR3 protein: CASSFSSLDEQFF
clone size: .; D gene: .; V gene: TRBV20-1; J gene: TRBJ2-3; CDR3 DNA: TGCAGTGCTAGAGATACAGATACGCAGTATTTT; CDR3 protein: CSARDTDTQYF
clone size: once; D gene: .; V gene: TRBV7-6; J gene: TRBJ2-2; CDR3 DNA: TGTGCCAGCAGCGACGGGGGCCCGAACACCGGGGAGCTGTTTTTT; CDR3 protein: CASSDGGPNTGELFF
clone size: .; D gene: .; V gene: TRBV5-1; J gene: TRBJ1-1; CDR3 DNA: TGCGCCAGCAGCTTATTAGGGCAGGGCCTTGAGGGCACTGAAGCTTTCTTT; CDR3 protein: CASSLLGQGLEGTEAFF
clone size: .; D gene: TRBD2; V gene: TRBV9; J gene: TRBJ2-5; CDR3 DNA: TGTGCCAGCAGCGGAAGCGGGGGGGCTTTTGAGACCCAGTACTTC; CDR3 protein: CASSGSGGAFETQYF
clone size: .; D gene: TRBD1; V gene: TRBV9; J gene: TRBJ1-1; CDR3 DNA: TGTGCCAGCAGCGTAGGGACAGGGGGCTTGGGCACTGAAGCTTTCTTT; CDR3 protein: CASSVGTGGLGTEAFF
clone size: .; D gene: .; V gene: TRBV6-5; J gene: TRBJ1-5; CDR3 DNA: TGTGCCAGCAGTTACCATAGCAATCAGCCCCAGCATTTT; CDR3 protein: CASSYHSNQPQHF
clone size: .; D gene: TRBD1; V gene: TRBV30; J gene: TRBJ2-5; CDR3 DNA: TGTGCCTGGCGTAGGGGACAGCGAGAGCAAGAGACCCAGTACTTC; CDR3 protein: CAWRRGQREQETQYF
clone size: .; D gene: TRBD1; V gene: TRBV10-3; J gene: TRBJ1-1; CDR3 DNA: TGTGCCACCTTTACCGGACAGGGAGTTCTCTCTGAAGCTTTCTTT; CDR3 protein: CATFTGQGVLSEAFF
clone size: .; D gene: .; V gene: TRBV7-9; J gene: TRBJ1-5; CDR3 DNA: TGTGCCAGCAGCTTAGCCGGGGGACAAAATCAGCCCCAGCATTTT; CDR3 protein: CASSLAGGQNQPQHF
clone size: .; D gene: .; V gene: TRBV30; J gene: TRBJ1-4; CDR3 DNA: TGTGCCTGGAGCGGAGAGAGTTCTAATGAAAAACTGTTTTTT; CDR3 protein: CAWSGESSNEKLFF
clone size: .; D gene: .; V gene: TRBV4-3; J gene: TRBJ1-2; CDR3 DNA: TGCGCCAGCAGCCAAGGAGGGAACACCGTCAAGAGCTACACCTTC; CDR3 protein: CASSQGGNTVKSYTF
clone size: .; D gene: .; V gene: TRBV7-9; J gene: TRBJ1-1; CDR3 DNA: TGTGCCAGCAGCTTTTTGCAGGGAGCTGAAGCTTTCTTT; CDR3 protein: CASSFLQGAEAFF
clone size: .; D gene: TRBD1; V gene: TRBV5-6; J gene: TRBJ1-2; CDR3 DNA: TGTGCCAGCAGCTTGGCCACAGGGGGCTGGTATGGCTACACCTTC; CDR3 protein: CASSLATGGWYGYTF
clone size: few; D gene: TRBD1; V gene: TRBV5-5; J gene: TRBJ1-1; CDR3 DNA: TGTGCCAGCAGCTTGGGGACAGGTGGGGGGAATGCTTTCTTT; CDR3 protein: CASSLGTGGGNAFF
clone size: .; D gene: TRBD2; V gene: TRBV11-2; J gene: TRBJ2-5; CDR3 DNA: TGTGCCAGCAGCTTAAGAGCGGGATCACCTCAGAAGACCCAGTACTTC; CDR3 protein: CASSLRAGSPQKTQYF
clone size: .; D gene: .; V gene: TRBV4-3; J gene: TRBJ1-1; CDR3 DNA: TGCGCCAGCAGCCAAGGAAAGGGTGTGAACACTGAAGCTTTCTTT; CDR3 protein: CASSQGKGVNTEAFF
clone size: .; D gene: .; V gene: TRBV6-5; J gene: TRBJ2-7; CDR3 DNA: TGTGCCAGCAGTTACTCGTCAGTAAGCTACGAGCAGTACTTC; CDR3 protein: CASSYSSVSYEQYF
clone size: .; D gene: .; V gene: TRBV10-1; J gene: TRBJ2-7; CDR3 DNA: TGCGCCAGCAGTGAGTCTCAGGGCCCTCACCGATACGAGCAGTACTTC; CDR3 protein: CASSESQGPHRYEQYF
clone size: .; D gene: TRBD1; V gene: TRBV11-3; J gene: TRBJ2-7; CDR3 DNA: TGTGCCAGCAGCCGACAGGGGAGCTCCTACGAGCAGTACTTC; CDR3 protein: CASSRQGSSYEQYF
clone size: .; D gene: TRBD2; V gene: TRBV5-1; J gene: TRBJ2-3; CDR3 DNA: TGCGCCAGCAGCTTAAGGGCTAGCGGGGGGCCTGATACGCAGTATTTT; CDR3 protein: CASSLRASGGPDTQYF
clone size: .; D gene: .; V gene: TRBV11-3; J gene: TRBJ2-1; CDR3 DNA: TGTGCCAGCAGCCAGATCGTCGGAAATGAGCAGTTCTTC; CDR3 protein: CASSQIVGNEQFF
clone size: once; D gene: .; V gene: TRBV5-1; J gene: TRBJ2-2; CDR3 DNA: TGCGCCAGCGGGCGGGGCAGTAACACCGGGGAGCTGTTTTTT; CDR3 protein: CASGRGSNTGELFF
clone size: few; D gene: TRBD1; V gene: TRBV5-1; J gene: TRBJ1-1; CDR3 DNA: TGCGCCAGCAGCTTACCGTCGACAGGGGAAGCTGAAGCTTTCTTT; CDR3 protein: CASSLPSTGEAEAFF
clone size: .; D gene: .; V gene: TRBV18; J gene: TRBJ2-3; CDR3 DNA: TGTGCCAGCCGAAGTAGGATCACGGATACGCAGTATTTT; CDR3 protein: CASRSRITDTQYF
clone size: once; D gene: TRBD1; V gene: TRBV5-5; J gene: TRBJ1-2; CDR3 DNA: TGTGCCAGCAGCGGGGCCGGGACAGGGGAAGAGGACACCTTC; CDR3 protein: CASSGAGTGEEDTF
clone size: .; D gene: .; V gene: TRBV7-8; J gene: TRBJ2-6; CDR3 DNA: TGTGCCAGCAGCCCCCCCGGCCTGGACTTCTCTGGGGCCAACGTCCTGACTTTC; CDR3 protein: CASSPPGLDFSGANVLTF
clone size: .; D gene: .; V gene: TRBV19; J gene: TRBJ2-2; CDR3 DNA: TGTGCCAGTAGTAAGGGAAGGACGGAGAACACCGGGGAGCTGTTTTTT; CDR3 protein: CASSKGRTENTGELFF
clone size: .; D gene: TRBD2; V gene: TRBV5-6; J gene: TRBJ2-1; CDR3 DNA: TGTGCCAGCAGCTTGGCGGCGGGGGGGACCTCCTACAATGAGCAGTTCTTC; CDR3 protein: CASSLAAGGTSYNEQFF
clone size: .; D gene: TRBD2; V gene: TRBV7-9; J gene: TRBJ2-1; CDR3 DNA: TGTGCCAGCAGAGCAGGACTAGCGGAATACAATGAGCAGTTCTTC; CDR3 protein: CASRAGLAEYNEQFF
clone size: .; D gene: .; V gene: TRBV12-5; J gene: TRBJ2-1; CDR3 DNA: TGTGCTAGTGGTATATCTAGCGTCTACAATGAGCAGTTCTTC; CDR3 protein: CASGISSVYNEQFF
clone size: .; D gene: .; V gene: TRBV29-1; J gene: TRBJ1-2; CDR3 DNA: TGCAGCGTTGAAGATCGGATGGCCACCCCCTATGGCTACACCTTC; CDR3 protein: CSVEDRMATPYGYTF
clone size: .; D gene: .; V gene: TRBV6-6; J gene: TRBJ1-2; CDR3 DNA: TGTGCCAGCAGTTACCAAGGAAAGAACTATGGCTACACCTTC; CDR3 protein: CASSYQGKNYGYTF
clone size: .; D gene: TRBD2; V gene: TRBV2; J gene: TRBJ2-7; CDR3 DNA: TGTGCCAGCGCTCGGTTGGGGACTAGCGGAAACGAGCAGTACTTC; CDR3 protein: CASARLGTSGNEQYF
clone size: .; D gene: .; V gene: TRBV5-1; J gene: TRBJ2-3; CDR3 DNA: TGCGCCAGCAGCAAAGAGCGGTCCACAGATACGCAGTATTTT; CDR3 protein: CASSKERSTDTQYF
clone size: .; D gene: TRBD1; V gene: TRBV18; J gene: TRBJ1-2; CDR3 DNA: TGTGCCAGCTCACCACGGACAGGAGCTAACTATGGCTACACCTTC; CDR3 protein: CASSPRTGANYGYTF
clone size: few; D gene: .; V gene: TRBV6-5; J gene: TRBJ1-1; CDR3 DNA: TGTGCCAGCAGCTCCGGGACATTCCCGAGTACTGAAGCTTTCTTT; CDR3 protein: CASSSGTFPSTEAFF
clone size: .; D gene: .; V gene: TRBV10-3; J gene: TRBJ1-1; CDR3 DNA: TGTGCCAGCAGTGTTGATCAGGGGAACGCTGAAGCTTTCTTT; CDR3 protein: CASSVDQGNAEAFF
clone size: .; D gene: .; V gene: TRBV7-6; J gene: TRBJ2-5; CDR3 DNA: TGTGCCAGCAGCCCGCCGGTACAGGGAAAAGAGACCCAGTACTTC; CDR3 protein: CASSPPVQGKETQYF
clone size: few; D gene: TRBD1; V gene: TRBV12-5; J gene: TRBJ1-4; CDR3 DNA: TGTGCTAGTGGTCCCGGACAGGGTGATGAAAAACTGTTTTTT; CDR3 protein: CASGPGQGDEKLFF
clone size: .; D gene: .; V gene: TRBV29-1; J gene: TRBJ2-7; CDR3 DNA: TGCAGCGCGAGCGTTCAGGGTGTTCGGCAGTACTTC; CDR3 protein: CSASVQGVRQYF
clone size: .; D gene: .; V gene: TRBV6-1; J gene: TRBJ1-2; CDR3 DNA: TGTGCCAGCAGTGAAGTACTTGGGGAACTATATGGCTACACCTTC; CDR3 protein: CASSEVLGELYGYTF
clone size: .; D gene: .; V gene: TRBV15; J gene: TRBJ2-7; CDR3 DNA: TGTGCCACCAGCAGAGATCGAGGACAGCGATTAACCTACGAGCAGTACTTC; CDR3 protein: CATSRDRGQRLTYEQYF
clone size: .; D gene: .; V gene: TRBV6-1; J gene: TRBJ1-3; CDR3 DNA: TGTGCCAGCAGTGAAACCCAGGGTATGGGAAACACCATATATTTT; CDR3 protein: CASSETQGMGNTIYF
clone size: .; D gene: .; V gene: TRBV29-1; J gene: TRBJ1-2; CDR3 DNA: TGCAGCGCTGACTCCGGGCAAGATGGCTACACCTTC; CDR3 protein: CSADSGQDGYTF
clone size: .; D gene: TRBD2; V gene: TRBV6-6; J gene: TRBJ2-4; CDR3 DNA: TGTGCCAGCAGACATCTAGCGGGAACGGAAAACATTCAGTACTTC; CDR3 protein: CASRHLAGTENIQYF
clone size: .; D gene: .; V gene: TRBV9; J gene: TRBJ1-1; CDR3 DNA: TGTGCCAGCAGCGTAACAGGGTCAGGCACTGAAGCTTTCTTT; CDR3 protein: CASSVTGSGTEAFF
clone size: .; D gene: TRBD1; V gene: TRBV6-1; J gene: TRBJ1-2; CDR3 DNA: TGTGCCAGCAGTGGCGGGACAGGGAACTATGGCTACACCTTC; CDR3 protein: CASSGGTGNYGYTF
clone size: .; D gene: .; V gene: TRBV6-6; J gene: TRBJ1-2; CDR3 DNA: TGTGCCAGCAGTTATGGCCTCAGTAAATCCTATGGCTGCACCTTC; CDR3 protein: CASSYGLSKSYGCTF
clone size: .; D gene: TRBD1; V gene: TRBV19; J gene: TRBJ2-3; CDR3 DNA: TGTGCCAGTAAGAGTTTGCGCCCTACCGGACAGGGGGCATTTGATACGCAGTATTTT; CDR3 protein: CASKSLRPTGQGAFDTQYF
clone size: once; D gene: .; V gene: TRBV9; J gene: TRBJ2-3; CDR3 DNA: TGTGCCAGCAGCCCAGGGGTAAGCACAGATACGCAGTATTTT; CDR3 protein: CASSPGVSTDTQYF
clone size: .; D gene: TRBD2; V gene: TRBV10-2; J gene: TRBJ2-2; CDR3 DNA: TGCGCCAGCAACCAGGCGGGGGGCGCCGGGGAGCTGTTTTTT; CDR3 protein: CASNQAGGAGELFF
clone size: .; D gene: TRBD2; V gene: TRBV5-8; J gene: TRBJ2-1; CDR3 DNA: TGTGCCAGCAGCCAACAAGCGGGGTACGACAATGAGCAGTTCTTC; CDR3 protein: CASSQQAGYDNEQFF
clone size: .; D gene: .; V gene: TRBV27; J gene: TRBJ2-5; CDR3 DNA: TGTGCCAGCAGCTGGACTTTTCAAGAGACCCAGTACTTC; CDR3 protein: CASSWTFQETQYF
clone size: .; D gene: .; V gene: TRBV19; J gene: TRBJ1-4; CDR3 DNA: TGTGCCAGCCGGTTGGCAAACCCCACTAATGAAAAACTGTTTTTT; CDR3 protein: CASRLANPTNEKLFF